This is a list of T cell receptor beta chains from one sample in a study of shared clonotypes between healthy human individuals. Method: immunoSEQ multiplex PCR; TCRdb's copy keeps in-frame clones and lacks some. The sample carries some 740,000 clones, about 92% recorded once. Sample: naive CD8+ T cells sorted from blood. The receptors derive from a man aged 25 to 45 in good health. CDR3s include the opening cysteine and the closing phenylalanine or tryptophan. D genes are given only for firm matches. Clone size is shown for a subset of rows, as once, few, many or a class of expanded clone.

j_call clone_size v_call d_call cdr3_nt cdr3_aa
TRBJ2-5 few TRBV6-5 TRBD1 TGTGCCAGCAGTTACTCCGTGACAGGGTTCGAGACCCAGTACTTC CASSYSVTGFETQYF
TRBJ2-1 . TRBV9 . TGTGCCAGCAGCGTAAGAGGGCAGGGACCTACGAATGAGCAGTTCTTC CASSVRGQGPTNEQFF
TRBJ2-7 . TRBV6-4 . TGTGCCAGCAGCGAATACGAGGACTCCTACGAGCAGTACTTC CASSEYEDSYEQYF
TRBJ1-1 . TRBV4-1 TRBD1 TGCGCCAGCAGCCAAGAACCAACCGGGACAGGGGACACTGAAGCTTTCTTT CASSQEPTGTGDTEAFF
TRBJ1-2 . TRBV29-1 . TGCAGCGTAGCACCCGAAGGGGAGTATGGCTACACCTTC CSVAPEGEYGYTF
TRBJ2-7 . TRBV27 . TGTGCCAGCAGTTATAGATTAGGGTACGAGCAGTACTTC CASSYRLGYEQYF
TRBJ2-7 . TRBV25-1 TRBD1 TGTGCCAGCAGTGAAGGGACAGGGACATACGAGCAGTACTTC CASSEGTGTYEQYF
TRBJ1-2 . TRBV7-9 . TGTGCCAGCAGCCCCACAGGGTACTATGGCTACACCTTC CASSPTGYYGYTF
TRBJ2-1 . TRBV7-2 . TGTGCCAGCAGCTTAGAGGGGGACACCTGGTTCTTC CASSLEGDTWFF
TRBJ2-7 . TRBV6-5 . TGTGCCAGCAGTTCCGCTAGTAACTACGAGCAGTACTTC CASSSASNYEQYF
TRBJ2-7 . TRBV10-3 . TGTGCCATCAGCGAGACAAACTACGAGCAGTACTTC CAISETNYEQYF
TRBJ1-3 . TRBV6-5 . TGTGCCAGCAGTCCGCTAGGTGCTGGAAACACCATATATTTT CASSPLGAGNTIYF
TRBJ1-5 . TRBV19 TRBD1 TGTGCCAGTAGTACCTGGGACAGGAGTCAGCCCCAGCATTTT CASSTWDRSQPQHF
TRBJ1-5 . TRBV5-8 . TGTGCCAGCAGCTTGGGGGAAGCTCCCAATCAGCCCCAGCATTTT CASSLGEAPNQPQHF
TRBJ1-2 few TRBV6-6 . TGTGCCAGCAGCCATACCGGGGGGTATGGCTACACCTTC CASSHTGGYGYTF
TRBJ2-6 . TRBV7-9 TRBD1 TGTGCCAGCAGCAAGAGTGACAGGGAAGGGAGCTCTGGGGCCAACGTCCTGACTTTC CASSKSDREGSSGANVLTF
TRBJ2-1 . TRBV15 . TGTGCCACCAGCAGCAGGAGGGCCTCCAATGAGCAGTTCTTC CATSSRRASNEQFF
TRBJ2-1 . TRBV7-2 . TGTGCCAGCAGTTTTGAGTACAATGAGCAGTTCTTC CASSFEYNEQFF
TRBJ2-7 few TRBV7-9 TRBD1 TGTGCCAGCAGCGGGACAGGGGAGTACGAGCAGTACTTC CASSGTGEYEQYF
TRBJ2-7 . TRBV5-5 . TGTGCCAGCAGCTTGCCTGGCGAGCAGTACTTC CASSLPGEQYF
TRBJ2-1 . TRBV7-9 TRBD1 TGTGCCAGCAGCTTATCAAAACTAGGCCAGGGGGACAACAATGAGCAGTTCTTC CASSLSKLGQGDNNEQFF
TRBJ2-3 . TRBV28 TRBD1 TGTGCCAGCAGTTTGGACAGGACCACAGATACGCAGTATTTT CASSLDRTTDTQYF
TRBJ1-3 . TRBV28 . TGTGCCAGCAGTCCAGAGCCGGGACTCGCTGGAAACACCATATATTTT CASSPEPGLAGNTIYF
TRBJ2-1 . TRBV4-1 . TGCGCCAGCAGCCAAGGGCCGTACAATGAGCAGTTCTTC CASSQGPYNEQFF
TRBJ2-3 . TRBV9 . TGTGCCAGCAGCGTTAGAGAGGGCACAGATACGCAGTATTTT CASSVREGTDTQYF
TRBJ2-7 . TRBV29-1 TRBD2 TGCAGCGTTGAAGGGTTAGCGGGAAATCGCTACGAGCAGTACTTC CSVEGLAGNRYEQYF
TRBJ2-5 . TRBV28 . TGTGCCAGCAGTCGGTTGGTCGCGGGGACATTTGTGACCCAGTACTTC CASSRLVAGTFVTQYF
TRBJ1-1 . TRBV7-9 . TGTGCCAGCAGCTCGACGGGGTTGAACACTGAAGCTTTCTTT CASSSTGLNTEAFF
TRBJ2-7 few TRBV4-1 . TGCGCCAGCAGCCAGTCCCACCTGGACACGTCCTACGAGCAGTACTTC CASSQSHLDTSYEQYF
TRBJ2-7 . TRBV18 . TGTGCCAGCTCACCGGCAGGCTACGAGCAGTACTTC CASSPAGYEQYF
TRBJ1-2 . TRBV4-1 . TGCGCCAGCAGCACGAGGTCGGGGGGCTCTACCGGCTACACCTTC CASSTRSGGSTGYTF
TRBJ2-1 . TRBV18 . TGTGCCAGCTCACCACCGGTCCCGGGGGAACCAATTAAGATCAATGAGCAGTTCTTC CASSPPVPGEPIKINEQFF
TRBJ2-5 . TRBV28 . TGTGCCAGCACTCGTCTAGCTGGGGAGACCCAGTACTTC CASTRLAGETQYF
TRBJ2-7 . TRBV5-5 TRBD1 TGTGCCAGCAGCCCCGGGACAGGGTTCCCAGGGGATGAGTACGAGCAGTACTTC CASSPGTGFPGDEYEQYF
TRBJ2-7 . TRBV28 . TGTGCCAGCAGTTTACCAGGGGAAGGCAACGAGCAGTACTTC CASSLPGEGNEQYF
TRBJ2-1 . TRBV19 TRBD2 TGTGCCAGTTCTCCGACTAGCGGGACCGAATCCTACAATGAGCAGTTCTTC CASSPTSGTESYNEQFF
TRBJ2-7 . TRBV27 . TGTGCCAGCAGTTTATCCCGTGGAGGGAGGAGGAACGAGCAGTACTTC CASSLSRGGRRNEQYF
TRBJ2-7 . TRBV27 . TGTGCCAGCAGTGCGACAGTTTCCTACGAGCAGTACTTC CASSATVSYEQYF
TRBJ2-7 once TRBV27 TRBD1 TGTGCCAGCAGCCCTTCCGGGACAGGGATGTACGAGCAGTACTTC CASSPSGTGMYEQYF
TRBJ2-7 . TRBV28 TRBD2 TGTGCCAGCAGTCCCCCCGTTCCTAGCGGGAGCTACGAGCAGTACTTC CASSPPVPSGSYEQYF
TRBJ2-2 . TRBV29-1 . TGCAGCGTTGAGTCCGGGGAGCTGTTTTTT CSVESGELFF
TRBJ2-1 . TRBV29-1 TRBD2 TGCAGCGTAGCCGGGACTAGCGGGAGGGGCTCCTACAATGAGCAGTTCTTC CSVAGTSGRGSYNEQFF
TRBJ1-1 . TRBV11-2 TRBD1 TGTGCCAGCAGCCCAACTAAGGGGGCTGGTACTGAAGCTTTCTTT CASSPTKGAGTEAFF
TRBJ2-7 . TRBV5-1 . TGCGCCAGCTCGGAGTCCCCCTCCTACGAGCAGTACTTC CASSESPSYEQYF
TRBJ2-7 . TRBV11-2 TRBD2 TGTGCCAGCAGCCTCCTGACTAGCGGGGGACCCAACGAGCAGTACTTC CASSLLTSGGPNEQYF
TRBJ2-1 . TRBV27 . TGTGCCAGCAGTCTTATGCGGAAACACAATGAGCAGTTCTTC CASSLMRKHNEQFF
TRBJ2-2 . TRBV4-1 . TGCGCCAGCAGGCAAGACCCCGGGGCGAATGCCGGGGAGCTGTTTTTT CASRQDPGANAGELFF